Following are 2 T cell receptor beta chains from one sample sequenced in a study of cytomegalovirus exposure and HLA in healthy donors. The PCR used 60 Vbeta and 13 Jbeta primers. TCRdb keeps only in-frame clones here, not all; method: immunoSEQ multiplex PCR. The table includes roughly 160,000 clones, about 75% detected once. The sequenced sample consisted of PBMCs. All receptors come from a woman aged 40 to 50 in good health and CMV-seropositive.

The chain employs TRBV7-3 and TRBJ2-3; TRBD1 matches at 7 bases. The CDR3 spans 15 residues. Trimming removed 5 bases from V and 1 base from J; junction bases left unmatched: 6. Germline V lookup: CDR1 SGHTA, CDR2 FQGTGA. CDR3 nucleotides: TGTGCCAGCAGCCGTACAGGGGTCGGCACAGATACGCAGTATTTT. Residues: CASSRTGVGTDTQYF.

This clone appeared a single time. The CDR3 is CASSLGGGGVSSYEQYF. Written as DNA, the CDR3 is TGTGCCAGCAGTTTAGGAGGGGGGGGCGTAAGCTCCTACGAGCAGTACTTC. This chain connects TRBV28 to TRBJ2-7, with D tentatively TRBD2 (7 bases). This CDR3 spans 17 amino acids. The germline V gene has CDR1 MDHEN and CDR2 SYDVKM. The V gene lost 2 bases and the J gene lost 0 bases, with 17 bases spanning the gap.